This is a list of T cell receptor beta chains from one sample in a study of early stage breast cancer tumors. This table comes from immunoSEQ multiplex PCR, and its TCRdb copy is limited to in-frame clones, with some not included. Of 65,000 to 75,000 clones listed, around 80% are singletons. Sample: blood. The receptors were gathered from a middle-aged person with breast cancer. The CDR3 runs from the conserved cysteine through the conserved F or W. Each record gives: J gene, D gene, clone size, V gene, CDR3 protein, CDR3 DNA. The D gene is left open where the match is weak. Some rows mark clone size as missing; the rest say once, few, many or name a class of expanded clone.

>TRBJ2-7|TRBD1|-|TRBV5-1
CASSTGGSEQYF
TGCGCCAGCAGTACAGGGGGCAGCGAGCAGTACTTC
>TRBJ2-3|-|once|TRBV6-5
CASRRGSTDTQYF
TGTGCCAGCCGAAGGGGCTCCACAGATACGCAGTATTTT
>TRBJ2-1|-|-|TRBV7-9
CASSPPDQGINEQFF
TGTGCCAGCAGCCCCCCGGACCAGGGGATTAATGAGCAGTTCTTC
>TRBJ2-2|-|-|TRBV28
CASSLGTGELFF
TGTGCCAGCAGTCTCGGGACAGGGGAGCTGTTTTTT
>TRBJ2-5|TRBD2|-|TRBV6-6
CASSYLAGGETQYF
TGTGCCAGCAGTTACTTAGCGGGAGGGGAGACCCAGTACTTC
>TRBJ1-2|-|-|TRBV28
CASSSDSIPRGYTF
TGTGCCAGCAGTTCGGACAGCATTCCTCGGGGCTACACCTTC
>TRBJ2-5|-|once|TRBV5-4
CASRLTSQETQYF
TGTGCCAGCAGGTTGACTAGTCAAGAGACCCAGTACTTC
>TRBJ1-5|TRBD1|-|TRBV28
CASRFGQATQPQHF
TGTGCCAGCAGGTTTGGACAGGCCACTCAGCCCCAGCATTTT
>TRBJ2-7|-|-|TRBV28
CASSLLGYEQYF
TGTGCCAGCAGTTTATTAGGCTACGAGCAGTACTTC
>TRBJ2-7|-|-|TRBV9
CASSVAINHEQYF
TGTGCCAGCAGCGTAGCCATCAATCACGAGCAGTACTTC
>TRBJ2-5|-|-|TRBV9
CASSVVGETQYF
TGTGCCAGCAGCGTAGTGGGAGAGACCCAGTACTTC
>TRBJ2-1|-|-|TRBV6-6
CASLKGNYLGYNEQFF
TGTGCCAGCCTCAAAGGGAACTACCTGGGGTACAATGAGCAGTTCTTC
>TRBJ2-7|-|once|TRBV19
CASSISAGFSEQYF
TGTGCCAGTAGTATCTCGGCTGGGTTTTCCGAGCAGTACTTC
>TRBJ2-3|TRBD2|-|TRBV6-5
CASSYLGGLATDTQYF
TGTGCCAGCAGTTACCTCGGGGGACTAGCGACAGATACGCAGTATTTT
>TRBJ2-5|-|-|TRBV7-9
CASSLFGALYQETQYF
TGTGCCAGCAGCTTATTTGGGGCATTGTACCAAGAGACCCAGTACTTC
>TRBJ2-1|TRBD2|-|TRBV5-1
CASRFRGSGTSGSNEQFF
TGCGCCAGCAGGTTTAGGGGATCCGGGACTAGCGGGAGTAATGAGCAGTTCTTC
>TRBJ2-7|-|few|TRBV20-1
CSATDPYEQYF
TGCAGTGCTACTGACCCTTACGAGCAGTACTTC
>TRBJ2-1|-|-|TRBV7-2
CASSLGVSSYNEQFF
TGTGCCAGCAGCTTAGGGGTTAGCTCCTACAATGAGCAGTTCTTC
>TRBJ2-1|-|-|TRBV6-5
CASRRTRGYNEQFF
TGTGCCAGCAGAAGGACTAGGGGGTACAATGAGCAGTTCTTC
>TRBJ1-1|TRBD1|-|TRBV5-6
CASSRTGVNTEAFF
TGTGCCAGCAGCCGGACAGGGGTGAACACTGAAGCTTTCTTT
>TRBJ2-2|TRBD1|-|TRBV19
CASSGQGLWELFF
TGTGCCAGTAGTGGACAGGGCCTGTGGGAGCTGTTTTTT
>TRBJ2-2|-|-|TRBV11-2
CASSFSVNTGELFF
TGTGCCAGCAGCTTTAGTGTTAACACCGGGGAGCTGTTTTTT
>TRBJ1-4|-|-|TRBV6-1
CASSGGRTVANEKLFF
TGTGCCAGCAGTGGGGGTAGGACCGTGGCTAATGAAAAACTGTTTTTT
>TRBJ2-2|TRBD1|-|TRBV14
CASSQGLWARGITGELFF
TGTGCCAGCAGCCAAGGCTTATGGGCCAGGGGGATCACCGGGGAGCTGTTTTTT
>TRBJ2-2|TRBD1|-|TRBV7-8
CASSLSSGQENTGELFF
TGTGCCAGCAGCTTATCCTCGGGACAGGAGAACACCGGGGAGCTGTTTTTT
>TRBJ1-1|TRBD1|-|TRBV28
CASSLGQGQNTEAFF
TGTGCCAGCAGTTTAGGACAGGGGCAGAACACTGAAGCTTTCTTT
>TRBJ2-1|-|few|TRBV5-5
CASSLRRNEQFF
TGTGCCAGCAGCTTGCGGAGGAATGAGCAGTTCTTC
>TRBJ2-7|-|-|TRBV27
CASSFRSTGYEQYF
TGTGCCAGCAGTTTCCGGTCCACCGGCTACGAGCAGTACTTC
>TRBJ1-1|-|-|TRBV29-1
CSVRANTEAFF
TGCAGCGTTCGGGCGAACACTGAAGCTTTCTTT
>TRBJ1-2|-|-|TRBV6-5
CASSSSYDMIYGYTF
TGTGCCAGCAGTTCATCGTACGACATGATCTATGGCTACACCTTC
>TRBJ1-2|TRBD1|-|TRBV4-1
CASSQDRTGTNYGYTF
TGCGCCAGCAGCCAAGATAGGACAGGGACTAACTATGGCTACACCTTC
>TRBJ2-3|TRBD1|-|TRBV29-1
CSVDGTVSTDTQYF
TGCAGCGTGGACGGGACAGTAAGCACAGATACGCAGTATTTT
>TRBJ1-2|-|-|TRBV28
CASSPGGGYTF
TGTGCCAGCAGTCCCGGGGGGGGCTACACCTTC
>TRBJ2-3|-|-|TRBV4-1
CASSQAPLRQRSTDTQYF
TGCGCCAGCAGCCAAGCACCGTTGAGGCAGCGGAGCACAGATACGCAGTATTTT
>TRBJ2-1|-|once|TRBV7-9
CASSGTSSGDEQFF
TGTGCCAGCAGCGGGACTTCCTCGGGGGATGAGCAGTTCTTC
>TRBJ1-2|TRBD1|-|TRBV5-1
CASSLDGTGPRWNGYTF
TGCGCCAGCAGCTTGGATGGGACAGGGCCTCGGTGGAATGGCTACACCTTC
>TRBJ1-1|TRBD1|-|TRBV18
CASSPMTGANTEAFF
TGTGCCAGCTCACCTATGACAGGGGCGAACACTGAAGCTTTCTTT
>TRBJ1-3|TRBD1|once|TRBV4-2
CASSRTGQGASGNTIYF
TGTGCCAGCAGCCGAACGGGACAGGGGGCCTCTGGAAACACCATATATTTT
>TRBJ2-7|-|once|TRBV18
CASSPSSAYEQYF
TGTGCCAGCTCACCAAGTAGCGCCTACGAGCAGTACTTC
>TRBJ1-2|-|-|TRBV10-1
CASSTGKDRERPMATPSVTF
-
>TRBJ2-5|-|-|TRBV9
CASSVSASNEETQYF
TGTGCCAGCAGCGTATCGGCTAGTAATGAAGAGACCCAGTACTTC
>TRBJ2-5|-|once|TRBV20-1
CSAEDETQYF
TGCAGTGCTGAGGATGAGACCCAGTACTTC
>TRBJ2-3|-|-|TRBV30
CAWRVGDQLASSKTVDTQYF
TGTGCCTGGAGAGTCGGGGATCAGCTCGCGTCTTCAAAAACGGTAGATACGCAGTATTTT
>TRBJ1-4|TRBD1|-|TRBV6-5
CASRRPGQGNEKLFF
TGTGCCAGCAGACGACCTGGACAGGGGAATGAAAAACTGTTTTTT
>TRBJ2-4|-|-|TRBV28
CASSLFGAEAKNIQYF
TGTGCCAGCAGTTTATTCGGAGCGGAAGCCAAAAACATTCAGTACTTC
>TRBJ2-7|-|-|TRBV4-2
CASSQGGGSYEQYF
TGTGCCAGCAGCCAAGGGGGCGGATCCTACGAGCAGTACTTC
>TRBJ2-7|-|-|TRBV7-6
CASSLEGGYEQYF
TGTGCCAGCAGCTTAGAAGGGGGCTACGAGCAGTACTTC
>TRBJ1-1|-|-|TRBV2
CASREGRSNTEAFF
TGTGCCAGCAGGGAGGGACGGTCGAACACTGAAGCTTTCTTT
>TRBJ2-7|-|few|TRBV4-1
CASSQETFAVDEQYF
TGCGCCAGCAGCCAAGAGACGTTCGCAGTCGACGAGCAGTACTTC
>TRBJ2-7|TRBD1|-|TRBV27
CASTKGTGNYEQYF
TGTGCCAGCACCAAAGGGACAGGGAACTACGAGCAGTACTTC
>TRBJ2-7|-|-|TRBV7-3
CASSLNYNSYEQYF
TGTGCCAGCAGCTTAAATTACAACTCCTACGAGCAGTACTTC